The 21 T cell receptor beta chains below come from one sample, sequenced in a study of T cell responses to AZD1222 COVID-19 vaccine. Produced via immunoSEQ multiplex PCR; TCRdb's table is partial and in-frame only. The sample includes some 90,000 clones, around 90% of them seen just once. Here the sequenced sample was peripheral blood, taken on day 0 of AZD1222 vaccination. The receptors were gathered from an adult in good health.

J is TRBJ1-1 and V is TRBV6-5, with no clear D. V gave up 6 bases and J gave up 3 bases, with 11 bases separating them. The germline gives CDR1 MNHEY, CDR2 SVGAGI. This CDR3 comprises 13 residues. In DNA form, the CDR3 reads TGTGCCAGCAGGACCCAGGATTACACTGAAGCTTTCTTT. Translated: CASRTQDYTEAFF.

This clone was seen more than once but under ten times. This sequence joins TRBV6-5 and TRBJ1-1, with a possible D match to TRBD1 (5 bases). Trimming removed 7 bases from V and 4 bases from J, with 13 bases in between. There are 13 residues in the CDR3. In germline, CDR1 is MNHEY, CDR2 SVGAGI. This chain's CDR3 is CASMGETSTEAFF. Written as DNA, the CDR3 is TGTGCCAGCATGGGGGAGACGAGCACTGAAGCTTTCTTT.

V usage is TRBV29-1 and J usage is TRBJ2-5; D is perhaps TRBD2 (6 bases). Per the germline V gene, CDR1 is SQVTM and CDR2 is ANQGSEA. Deletions cut 8 bases from V and 2 bases from J, with 15 bases between. CDR3 length: 13 residues. CDR3 amino acids: CSLRVAAQETQYF. CDR3 coding DNA: TGCAGCCTCAGAGTAGCGGCACAAGAGACCCAGTACTTC.

The CDR3 sequence: CAFLRAYEQYF. In DNA, the CDR3 is TGTGCCTTCCTGAGGGCCTACGAGCAGTACTTC. The gene calls are TRBV30 and TRBJ2-7; D might be TRBD2 (5 bases). V lost 7 bases, J lost 2 bases, and 9 bases lay in between. CDR3 size: 11 residues. Germline V gene sequence: CDR1 GTSNPN, CDR2 SVGIG (reference sequence).

The J gene is TRBJ2-5, the V gene TRBV5-4; TRBD1 agrees at 10 bases. The V and J ends lost 4 bases and 4 bases, in that order; junction bases with no gene match: 13. The CDR3 consists of 17 residues. CDR1 is SGHNT, CDR2 YYREEE, per germline (reference sequence). CDR3: CASSLLTGGPPRETQYF. In DNA, the CDR3 is TGTGCCAGCAGCCTACTGACAGGGGGCCCCCCGCGAGAGACCCAGTACTTC.

This chain connects TRBV6-5 to TRBJ2-7, with TRBD2 matching 12 bases. Trimming removed 7 bases from V and 4 bases from J; junction bases left unmatched: 5. CDR3 length equals 14 residues. Germline CDR1 is MNHEY and CDR2 is SVGAGI. CDR3 DNA: TGTGCCAGCAAAGAGACTAGCGGGAGTTACGAGCAGTACTTC. Its translation is CASKETSGSYEQYF.

The chain links TRBV5-1 to TRBJ1-2; TRBD1 might be the D (5 bases). Germline CDR1 is SGHRS and CDR2 is YFSETQ. The CDR3 runs 14 residues. Trimming cost V 4 bases and J 1 base, with 11 bases left between them. The CDR3 DNA is TGCGCCAGCAGCCCGGGACGGATTAACTATGGCTACACCTTC. Its translation: CASSPGRINYGYTF.

V gene TRBV5-1 combines with J gene TRBJ1-1; D gene ambiguous. V dropped 2 bases and J dropped 5 bases, with 10 bases sitting between them. The CDR3 is 13 residues long. Per germline, CDR1 SGHRS and CDR2 YFSETQ. The CDR3 loop is CASSFNLGTEAFF. CDR3 sequence (DNA): TGCGCCAGCAGCTTCAACCTCGGTACTGAAGCTTTCTTT. The complete variable domain, with remaining parts taken from reference TRBV5-1 and TRBJ1-1, reads KAGVTQTPRYLIKTRGQQVTLSCSPISGHRSVSWYQQTPGQGLQFLFEYFSETQRNKGNFPGRFSGRQFSNSRSEMNVSTLELGDSALYLCASSFNLGTEAFFGQGTRLTVV.

CDR3 residues: CSVRASAVTQYF. CDR3 nucleotides: TGCAGCGTTCGGGCTAGCGCTGTGACCCAGTACTTC. V and J are TRBV29-1 and TRBJ2-5; a weak D match, TRBD2 (6 bases). CDR1 is SQVTM, CDR2 ANQGSEA, per germline. The CDR3 contains 12 residues. Trimming cost V 5 bases and J 7 bases, with 14 bases left between them. The variable domain in full, with the rest retrieved from reference TRBV29-1 and TRBJ2-5, is SAVISQKPSRDICQRGTSLTIQCQVDSQVTMMFWYRQQPGQSLTLIATANQGSEATYESGFVIDKFPISRPNLTFSTLTVSNMSPEDSSIYLCSVRASAVTQYFGPGTRLLVL.

V gene TRBV25-1 combines with J gene TRBJ2-5; D might be TRBD2 (7 bases). The CDR3 consists of 16 residues. Germline-derived CDR1 and CDR2 are MGHDK and SYGVNS. The V gene lost 3 bases and the J gene lost 4 bases, with 18 bases spanning the gap. The CDR3 reads CASSDLGGGGRETQYF. The CDR3 DNA reads TGTGCCAGCAGTGACCTGGGCGGGGGCGGACGAGAGACCCAGTACTTC.

This chain connects TRBV7-2 to TRBJ1-1, with 8 bases fitting TRBD1. Per germline, CDR1 SGHTA and CDR2 FQGNSA. With 5 bases clipped from V and 4 bases from J, the junction kept 6 bases outside the gene matches. CDR3 length equals 14 residues. The chain's CDR3 is CASSAQGGITEAFF. Written as DNA, the CDR3 is TGTGCCAGCAGCGCACAGGGGGGAATCACTGAAGCTTTCTTT. Variable domain in full (rest from reference TRBV7-2 and TRBJ1-1): GAGVSQSPSNKVTEKGKDVELRCDPISGHTALYWYRQSLGQGLEFLIYFQGNSAPDKSGLPSDRFSAERTGGSVSTLTIQRTQQEDSAVYLCASSAQGGITEAFFGQGTRLTVV.

CDR3 sequence reads: CASSLSRLNTEAFF. CDR3 coding DNA: TGTGCCAGCAGCTTGAGCAGGTTGAACACTGAAGCTTTCTTT. The rearrangement uses TRBV5-6 and TRBJ1-1; D call uncertain. Between the trimmed V and J ends, which lost 1 base and 0 bases, there was a span of 7 bases. CDR1 and CDR2 (germline): SGHDT, YYEEEE. CDR3 size: 14 residues. Based on the CDR3 plus reference TRBV5-6 and TRBJ1-1, the full variable domain is DAGVTQSPTHLIKTRGQQVTLRCSPKSGHDTVSWYQQALGQGPQFIFQYYEEEERQRGNFPDRFSGHQFPNYSSELNVNALLLGDSALYLCASSLSRLNTEAFFGQGTRLTVV.

In DNA form, the CDR3 reads TGTGCCAGCAGCTTAGTCGTAGCGGGTAACACTGAAGCTTTCTTT. It encodes CASSLVVAGNTEAFF. The chain has TRBV7-2 and TRBJ1-1; D not certain. CDR3 length: 15 residues. Germline values: CDR1 SGHTA, CDR2 FQGNSA. Between the trimmed V and J ends, which lost 1 base and 2 bases, there was a span of 11 bases.

The gene calls are TRBV10-3 and TRBJ2-3; D is undetermined. Germline CDR1 reads ENHRY; CDR2 reads SYGVKD. Trimming cost V 2 bases and J 0 bases, with 9 bases left between them. This CDR3 contains 15 residues. The CDR3, as DNA: TGTGCCATCAGTGAGCACGGCACTAGCACAGATACGCAGTATTTT. Its protein product is CAISEHGTSTDTQYF.

The chain recombines TRBV19 with TRBJ1-2; D unclear. The CDR3 consists of 15 residues. Trimming left V 3 bases short and J 7 bases short, with 18 bases between. Germline loops: CDR1 LNHDA, CDR2 SQIVND (reference sequence). CDR3 in DNA: TGTGCCAGTAGTATCGGCGCAGTGAAGAGAGGTGGCTACACCTTC. It specifies CASSIGAVKRGGYTF.

The chain couples TRBV4-2 to TRBJ1-1; D is undetermined. V was pared by 3 bases and J by 3 bases, with 17 bases between. Germline CDR1 LGHNA, CDR2 YNFKEQ. The CDR3 has 16 residues. DNA for the CDR3: TGTGCCAGCAGCCACCTAACACGGGCGGGAGACACTGAAGCTTTCTTT. Protein sequence: CASSHLTRAGDTEAFF.

This clone is a singleton in its sample. The rearrangement uses TRBV5-1 and TRBJ1-6; D is unresolved. V shed 1 base and J shed 7 bases, with 12 bases lying between them. Germline V gene data show CDR1 as SGHRS and CDR2 as YFSETQ. The CDR3 has 15 amino acids. CDR3 protein: CASSLSFGLNSPLHF. CDR3 sequence (DNA): TGCGCCAGCAGCTTGTCTTTCGGTCTGAATTCACCCCTCCACTTT.

The CDR3: CASSPPTGLSSYEQYF. In DNA, the CDR3 is TGTGCCAGCTCACCACCGACGGGGCTGAGCTCCTACGAGCAGTACTTC. This sequence joins TRBV18 and TRBJ2-7; tentatively, D is TRBD1 or TRBD2 (5 bases each). V lost 0 bases and J lost 0, with 12 bases in between. This CDR3 has 16 amino acids. Germline V gene lookup returns CDR1 KGHSH and CDR2 LQKENI.

The chain couples TRBV6-4 to TRBJ1-1; a possible D gene is TRBD1 (6 bases). V was pared by 4 bases and J by 4 bases, with 10 bases between. This CDR3 has 13 residues. From germline, CDR1 is MRHNA and CDR2 SNTAGT. In nucleotides, the CDR3 is TGTGCCAGCAGTGTCTTACAGGGCACTGAAGCTTTCTTT. This translates into CASSVLQGTEAFF.

The chain is built from TRBV6-6 and TRBJ1-4, with D perhaps TRBD1 (6 bases). V shed 5 bases and J shed 2 bases, with 9 bases lying between them. CDR3 length: 14 residues. The germline gives CDR1 MNHNY, CDR2 SVGAGI (reference sequence). The CDR3 DNA reads as TGTGCCAGCAGTAAACAGGGTACTAATGAAAAACTGTTTTTT. Protein sequence: CASSKQGTNEKLFF.

The chain joins TRBV20-1 to TRBJ1-3, with TRBD1 matching 8 bases. V shed 3 bases and J 5 bases; nucleotides not matched to a gene: 6. Germline V lookup: CDR1 DFQATT, CDR2 SNEGSKA (reference sequence). The CDR3 loop spans 14 amino acids. The CDR3 DNA follows: TGCAGTGCTAGTCACAGGGGGAATCGAAACACCATATATTTT. Translated, it gives CSASHRGNRNTIYF.